This TCR beta chain was observed in a study of CD8 T cells in ankylosing spondylitis. Points from the study as a whole: Disease-linked clones had a CD8+ phenotype and relatively low frequency in peripheral blood. There was reportedly significant enrichment of clones that were disease-linked in matched ankylosing spondylitis synovial fluid. Characteristic of ankylosing spondylitis blood, it appeared, was a TCR beta motif comprising roughly 8 highly homologous variants.

Quantitative 5'-RACE with molecular barcodes produced the TCR beta libraries. Via MiXCR, TCRdb re-called the 5' RACE reads, giving one row per CDR3 protein. The sample records about 200,000 distinct CDR3 sequences, 7% to 8% being singletons. V lost 3 bases to trimming and J lost 3 bases, with 12 bases between them. Germline assignment: CDR1 MNHEY and CDR2 SMNVEV (reference sequence). This CDR3 contains 14 residues. At least ten counts were recorded for this clonotype. Its antigen is as yet unknown. Sequenced input: blood, either unsorted or a sorted T cell fraction (not recorded which). This TCR was recovered from a male donor with ankylosing spondylitis. The chain uses TRBV27 and TRBJ2-7; D unresolved. The CDR3 DNA is TGTGCCAGCAGTTTTGGAACGTTAAGCTACGAGCAGTACTTC. This translates into CASSFGTLSYEQYF.